These T cell receptor beta chains were read from a single sample in a study of CD8 T cells in ankylosing spondylitis. One entry per CDR3 protein, called by TCRdb with MiXCR from the 5' RACE reads. This table holds some 140,000 distinct CDR3 sequences, approximately 7.3% found once. The sample comprised blood, either unsorted or a sorted T cell fraction (not recorded which). All receptors come from a female donor with ankylosing spondylitis or in good health (not recorded which). Both conserved end residues are part of each CDR3. Each record gives: J gene, D gene, clone size, V gene, CDR3 protein, CDR3 DNA. A D gene is named only where the DNA matches it firmly. Clone size is not always given. Where it is, it says once, few, many or a class for expanded clones.

TRBJ2-3,NA,many,TRBV3-1,CASSQGSGPTDTQYF,TGTGCCAGCAGCCAAGGTAGCGGTCCCACAGATACGCAGTATTTT
TRBJ1-1,NA,many,TRBV5-1,CASSLRQSNTEAFF,TGCGCCAGCAGCTTGAGACAGTCGAACACTGAAGCTTTCTTT
TRBJ1-1,NA,few,TRBV4-2,CASSAGVEAFF,TGTGCCAGCTCAGCGGGGGTCGAAGCTTTCTTT
TRBJ2-5,NA,many,TRBV11-2,CASSLGRQVRETQYF,TGTGCCAGCAGCTTAGGGCGTCAGGTCCGTGAGACCCAGTACTTC
TRBJ1-6,NA,many,TRBV20-1,CSAGSSYNSPLHF,TGCAGTGCTGGTAGCTCCTATAATTCACCCCTCCACTTT
TRBJ1-2,NA,many,TRBV27,CASSSADSSYGYTF,TGTGCCAGCAGCTCAGCAGACAGCTCCTATGGCTACACCTTC
TRBJ2-7,NA,many,TRBV20-1,CSARWDLSYEQYF,TGCAGTGCTAGGTGGGACCTCTCCTACGAGCAGTACTTC
TRBJ2-2,NA,many,TRBV5-1,CAPKGELFF,TGCGCCCCCAAGGGGGAGCTGTTTTTT
TRBJ2-7,NA,many,TRBV18,CASSPPFSAEPSYEQYF,TGTGCCAGCTCACCACCATTCTCCGCGGAGCCCTCCTACGAGCAGTACTTC
TRBJ1-2,TRBD1,many,TRBV7-3,CASSNRQGGYGYTF,TGTGCCAGCAGCAACCGACAGGGCGGCTATGGCTACACCTTC
TRBJ2-7,NA,many,TRBV3-1,CASSLQTVSYEQYF,TGTGCCAGCAGCCTACAGACAGTCTCCTACGAGCAGTACTTC
TRBJ1-3,NA,few,TRBV5-4,CASTNPGPGNTIYF,TGTGCCAGCACCAATCCTGGTCCTGGAAACACCATATATTTT
TRBJ1-1,NA,many,TRBV7-9,CASSLVRGGNTEAFF,TGTGCCAGCAGCTTAGTAAGGGGCGGGAACACTGAAGCTTTCTTT
TRBJ1-2,TRBD1,many,TRBV18,CASSPGEGAYGYTF,TGTGCCAGCTCACCAGGGGAGGGGGCCTATGGCTACACCTTC
TRBJ2-1,NA,many,TRBV28,CAAGDYNEQFF,TGTGCTGCAGGCGACTACAATGAGCAGTTCTTC
TRBJ2-1,NA,many,TRBV12-3/TRBV12-4,CASSSHTREQFF,TGTGCCAGCAGTTCTCATACCAGGGAGCAGTTCTTC
TRBJ1-1,NA,NA,TRBV6-1,CATEDRLRFTEAFF,TGTGCCACCGAGGACAGACTGAGGTTCACTGAAGCTTTCTTT
TRBJ2-2,NA,many,TRBV5-1,CASSRAQGDTGELFF,TGCGCCAGCAGCCGAGCGCAGGGAGACACCGGGGAGCTGTTTTTT
TRBJ1-1,NA,many,TRBV7-2,CASKGYLNTEAFF,TGTGCCAGCAAAGGCTATCTGAACACTGAAGCTTTCTTT
TRBJ2-1,TRBD2,NA,TRBV7-9,CASSLEGLAGEQFF,TGTGCCAGCAGCTTAGAGGGACTAGCAGGAGAGCAGTTCTTC
TRBJ2-2,TRBD2,many,TRBV9,CASSVVTSGGRGELFF,TGTGCCAGCAGCGTAGTAACTAGCGGGGGCCGGGGGGAGCTGTTTTTT
TRBJ2-2,TRBD1,many,TRBV12-3/TRBV12-4,CASRGAGGNTGELFF,TGTGCCAGCAGGGGGGCAGGGGGCAACACCGGGGAGCTGTTTTTT
TRBJ2-3,NA,NA,TRBV6-2/TRBV6-3,CASSYRRSQLTDTQYF,TGTGCCAGCAGTTACCGTCGATCGCAACTCACAGATACGCAGTATTTT
TRBJ2-1,NA,many,TRBV11-2,CASSLGPMSEQFF,TGTGCCAGCAGCTTAGGACCAATGAGTGAGCAGTTCTTC
TRBJ2-3,TRBD2,many,TRBV7-9,CASSLASGVGDTQYF,TGTGCCAGCAGCTTGGCGAGCGGGGTCGGGGATACGCAGTATTTT
TRBJ1-1,TRBD1,many,TRBV20-1,CSARDRGPRMAEAFF,TGCAGTGCTAGGGACAGGGGGCCCAGAATGGCTGAAGCTTTCTTT
TRBJ2-5,TRBD2,few,TRBV29-1,CSGLLAGVETQYF,TGCAGCGGCCTTTTAGCGGGGGTAGAGACCCAGTACTTC
TRBJ2-5,TRBD2,many,TRBV11-1,CASSLTPGTSGGPQETQYF,TGTGCCAGCAGCCTAACTCCCGGGACTAGCGGAGGGCCTCAAGAGACCCAGTACTTC
TRBJ2-1,NA,NA,TRBV25-1,CASRPGSSYNEQFF,TGTGCCAGTAGACCAGGGAGCTCCTACAATGAGCAGTTCTTC